The 25 T cell receptor beta chains reported below all come from one sample, sequenced in a study of CXCR3-negative and CXCR3-positive naive CD8 T cells. It was by 5' RACE with UMI labels that the TRB cDNA libraries were prepared. TCRdb reworked the 5' RACE reads into one entry per CDR3 protein, no DNA. Here the sample table reports 130,000 or so distinct CDR3 sequences. The sequenced sample consisted of naive CXCR3- CD8+ T cells from blood. Subset: CD45RO-CCR7+CD27+CD95- naive CD8+ T cells lacking CXCR3 (TNR3-). These receptors all come from a human donor in good health. Some clones in this sample may be carry-over from other donors' samples.

The rearrangement uses TRBV7-3 and TRBJ2-1; TCRdb picks TRBD1, but there is no DNA to check that call. This CDR3 is 15 amino acids long. The germline V gene has CDR1 SGHTA and CDR2 FQGTGA. The CDR3 spells CASSQMSGGTNEQFF. Full variable domain (remainder filled in from reference TRBV7-3 and TRBJ2-1): GAGVSQTPSNKVTEKGKYVELRCDPISGHTALYWYRQSLGQGPEFLIYFQGTGAADDSGLPNDRFFAVRPEGSVSTLKIQRTERGDSAVYLCASSQMSGGTNEQFFGPGTRLTVL.

The chain links TRBV3-1 to TRBJ2-2. The CDR3 sequence is 15 residues long. Germline lookup yields CDR1 LGHDT and CDR2 YNNKEL (reference sequence). The CDR3: CASSQDPSDTGELFF.

The gene calls are TRBV28 and TRBJ2-5; lacking DNA, the TRBD2 call made by TCRdb goes unchecked. Germline V gene data show CDR1 as MDHEN and CDR2 as SYDVKM. There are 14 residues in the CDR3. The CDR3 loop is CATRLAERQETQYF.

This chain's CDR3 is CASSGDSGELFF. The chain couples TRBV7-6 to TRBJ2-2. Germline V gene sequence: CDR1 SGHVS, CDR2 FNYEAQ. The CDR3 extends over 12 amino acids.

The chain couples TRBV14 to TRBJ2-1; TCRdb picks TRBD2, but there is no DNA to check that call. This CDR3 has 16 amino acids. Germline V gives CDR1 SGHDN, CDR2 FVKESK. The CDR3: CASSQVGGGAYNEQFF. The entire variable domain, with the rest obtained from reference TRBV14 and TRBJ2-1, is as follows: EAGVTQFPSHSVIEKGQTVTLRCDPISGHDNLYWYRRVMGKEIKFLLHFVKESKQDESGMPNNRFLAERTGGTYSTLKVQPAELEDSGVYFCASSQVGGGAYNEQFFGPGTRLTVL.

The V gene is TRBV7-6, the J gene TRBJ2-1; lacking DNA, the TRBD2 call made by TCRdb goes unchecked. CDR3 size: 17 residues. Germline V lookup: CDR1 SGHVS, CDR2 FNYEAQ. The CDR3 loop is CASSLTLGTSGINEQFF.

The gene calls are TRBV15 and TRBJ2-7. This CDR3 is 13 amino acids long. CDR1 and CDR2 (germline): LNHNV, YYDKDF (reference sequence). CDR3 in amino acids: CATSRELVYEQYF.

The rearrangement joins TRBV29-1 to TRBJ2-5; TCRdb's assignment of TRBD2 cannot be checked, as there is no DNA. This CDR3 region has 12 residues. Germline lookup yields CDR1 SQVTM and CDR2 ANQGSEA. The CDR3 loop reads CSVEGGGQTQYF.

V usage is TRBV4-3 and J usage is TRBJ2-7; TCRdb's D gene call, TRBD1, goes unchecked for lack of DNA. Germline CDR1 is LGHNA and CDR2 is YSLEER. The length of the CDR3 is 16 residues. The CDR3 spells CASSQGQGVGSREQYF.

This sequence joins TRBV7-2 and TRBJ2-1. The CDR3 has 16 residues. Germline V gene lookup returns CDR1 SGHTA and CDR2 FQGNSA. The CDR3 spells CASSLDLGRTYNEQFF. Looking up the rest from reference TRBV7-2 and TRBJ2-1 gives the full variable domain: GAGVSQSPSNKVTEKGKDVELRCDPISGHTALYWYRQSLGQGLEFLIYFQGNSAPDKSGLPSDRFSAERTGGSVSTLTIQRTQQEDSAVYLCASSLDLGRTYNEQFFGPGTRLTVL.

This CDR3 is CSAREKQGTYNSPLHF. This chain connects TRBV20-1 to TRBJ1-6. The CDR3 covers 16 residues. CDR1 is DFQATT, CDR2 SNEGSKA, per germline (reference sequence).

The V call is TRBV12-5, the J call TRBJ2-1; the D call of TRBD1 rests on TCRdb alone, since no DNA is present to check it. Germline V gene data show CDR1 as LGHNT and CDR2 as FRNRAP. The CDR3 has 17 amino acids. The CDR3 loop is CASGLADAGTGNNEQFF.

The V gene is TRBV7-3, the J gene TRBJ2-3. Germline CDR1 is SGHTA and CDR2 is FQGTGA. This CDR3 region has 15 residues. Here the CDR3 reads CASSLDGSGADTQYF.

This chain joins TRBV21-1 and TRBJ2-1; TCRdb reports TRBD2, a call that lacks DNA to check it against. TRBV21-1 has pseudogene status. CDR3 size: 20 residues. CDR3 loop: CASSKALIGLLAGVPHEQFF.

This rearrangement joins TRBV7-3 to TRBJ2-1. This CDR3 comprises 13 residues. CDR1 SGHTA and CDR2 FQGTGA come from the germline V gene. The CDR3 spells CASSLDNYNEQFF.

V and J are TRBV10-3 and TRBJ2-1. There are 15 residues in the CDR3. CDR1 is ENHRY and CDR2 is SYGVKD in the germline V gene. The CDR3: CAISESSNSYNEQFF.

This chain connects TRBV28 to TRBJ1-6; the D gene TCRdb calls, TRBD1, cannot be checked with no DNA. The CDR3 has 15 amino acids. Germline loops: CDR1 MDHEN, CDR2 SYDVKM. This chain's CDR3 is CASSWTEKDNSPLHF. Based on the CDR3 plus reference TRBV28 and TRBJ1-6, the full variable domain is DVKVTQSSRYLVKRTGEKVFLECVQDMDHENMFWYRQDPGLGLRLIYFSYDVKMKEKGDIPEGYSVSREKKERFSLILESASTNQTSMYLCASSWTEKDNSPLHFGNGTRLTVT.

This chain joins TRBV7-6 and TRBJ2-4. CDR3 length: 15 amino acids. Per germline, CDR1 SGHVS and CDR2 FNYEAQ. The CDR3 region is CASSLDRLPSGIQYF.

The CDR3 sequence is CASSLWETRETQYF. The chain couples TRBV28 to TRBJ2-5. Germline V gives CDR1 MDHEN, CDR2 SYDVKM. CDR3 length: 14 residues.

The V gene is TRBV5-6, the J gene TRBJ2-2; no DNA is available, so the TRBD1 call from TCRdb remains unchecked. CDR3 size: 20 residues. The V gene's germline CDR1 is SGHDT and CDR2 YYEEEE. CDR3 residues: CASSTPEPQGAPVDTGELFF.

The chain employs TRBV6-4 and TRBJ2-1. The CDR3 runs to 13 residues. The V gene's germline CDR1 is MRHNA and CDR2 SNTAGT. CDR3: CASSDLQFNEQFF.

J is TRBJ2-1 and V is TRBV28; the D gene TCRdb calls, TRBD1, cannot be checked with no DNA. Germline CDR1 and CDR2: MDHEN and SYDVKM. This CDR3 is built from 16 residues. CDR3 in amino acids: CASSLVPREVHNEQFF.

The J gene is TRBJ2-1, the V gene TRBV7-9; TCRdb lists TRBD1, though no DNA is available to test this call. Germline CDR1 reads SEHNR; CDR2 reads FQNEAQ (reference sequence). CDR3 length equals 15 residues. The CDR3 spells CASRPRGSSYNEQFF.

The V gene is TRBV2, the J gene TRBJ2-1; TCRdb gives TRBD2 as the D gene, but with no DNA this cannot be confirmed. Germline CDR1 reads SNHLY; CDR2 reads FYNNEI. CDR3 length equals 15 residues. CDR3 protein: CASSGLAGEADEQFF.

The chain couples TRBV6-5 to TRBJ1-2; TCRdb outputs TRBD1, but without DNA this stays unchecked. The CDR3 is made up of 16 amino acids. Germline CDR1 is MNHEY and CDR2 is SVGAGI. The CDR3 spells CASSGDRGVLMYGYTF.